This TCR beta chain was captured in a study of T cells in Graves' hyperthyroidism and ophthalmopathy. V shed 5 bases and J 5 bases; nucleotides not matched to a gene: 5. The CDR3 spans 13 residues. This clonotype came up many times. Patients aged 18 to 65 had newly diagnosed hyperthyroidism of under 2 months' duration. There were TCR beta CDR3 regions amplified from RNA transcripts. The HTBI primer set drove a first-round RT-PCR of the TCR CDR3. Using its own MiXCR run on the multiplex PCR reads, TCRdb lists one record per CDR3 protein. This sample has 750,000 to 950,000 distinct CDR3 sequences; roughly 40% occur once, and the top ten carry approximately 10%.

This sequence was found in a man aged 18 to 35 with Graves' hyperthyroidism. J is TRBJ1-2 and V is TRBV12-3 or TRBV12-4; 7 nucleotides match TRBD1. The specimen sequenced was blood. The CDR3 is CASSRDREYGYTF. Here the CDR3 DNA reads TGTGCCAGCAGTCGTGACAGGGAGTATGGCTACACCTTC.